This entry describes one TCR beta chain. The antigen is unknown. The data were taken from a study of T cells in Graves' hyperthyroidism and ophthalmopathy. Germline CDR1 and CDR2: GTSNPN and SVGIG (reference sequence). The ends were cut back, 2 bases at V and 11 bases at J, with 16 bases in the middle. This CDR3 spans 13 amino acids. Study results and limitations: In the analysis, a 13 V-J model separated ophthalmopathy from stable hyperthyroidism. Ophthalmopathy onset followed model prediction by a median about six months.

More than 8.5 ml of fresh peripheral blood supplied the PBMCs. Amplified TCR beta CDR3 regions derived from RNA transcripts. The TCR CDR3 first-round RT-PCR relied on the HTBI primer set. In TCRdb, the multiplex PCR reads were re-called with MiXCR into one record per CDR3 protein. The profile shows about 400,000 distinct CDR3 sequences, roughly an eighth of them singletons. The sequenced sample consisted of blood. This TCR was recovered from a woman aged 18-30 years with Graves' hyperthyroidism. The chain links TRBV30 to TRBJ2-1, with no clear D. The CDR3: CAWSLGRKNQQFF. CDR3 coding DNA: TGTGCCTGGAGTCTCGGTCGTAAGAATCAGCAGTTCTTC.